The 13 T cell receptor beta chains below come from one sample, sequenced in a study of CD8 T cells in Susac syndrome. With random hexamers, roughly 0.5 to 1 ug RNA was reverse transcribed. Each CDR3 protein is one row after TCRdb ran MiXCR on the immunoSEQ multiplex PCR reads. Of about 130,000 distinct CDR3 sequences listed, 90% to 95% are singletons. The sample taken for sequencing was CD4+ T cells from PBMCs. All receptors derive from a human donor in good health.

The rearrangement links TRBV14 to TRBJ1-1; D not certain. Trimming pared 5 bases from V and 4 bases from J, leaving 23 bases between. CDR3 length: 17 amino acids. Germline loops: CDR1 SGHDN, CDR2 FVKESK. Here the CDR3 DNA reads TGTGCCAGCAGCTACCGACATTACTGGAACTCCCTCACTGAAGCTTTCTTT. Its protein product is CASSYRHYWNSLTEAFF.

The CDR3 region has the DNA TGTGCCAGCTCAACCCAGGGGCTGAACACTGAAGCTTTCTTT. This gives the protein CASSTQGLNTEAFF. The rearrangement links TRBV18 to TRBJ1-1; weak D call: TRBD1 (6 bases). CDR1 is KGHSH and CDR2 is LQKENI in the germline V gene. This CDR3 contains 14 residues. With 5 bases removed from V and 0 bases from J, the gap between germline ends came to 10 bases.

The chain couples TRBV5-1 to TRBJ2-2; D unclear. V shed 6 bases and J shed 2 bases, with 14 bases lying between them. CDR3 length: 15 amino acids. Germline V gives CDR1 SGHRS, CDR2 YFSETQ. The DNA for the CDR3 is TGCGCCAGCAAGGACGTACCACAAAACACCGGGGAGCTGTTTTTT. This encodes CASKDVPQNTGELFF.

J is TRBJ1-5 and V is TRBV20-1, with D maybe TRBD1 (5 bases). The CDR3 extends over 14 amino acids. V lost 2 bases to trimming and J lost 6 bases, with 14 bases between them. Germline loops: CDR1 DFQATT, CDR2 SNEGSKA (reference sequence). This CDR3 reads CSARLAGSVQPQHF. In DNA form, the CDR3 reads TGCAGTGCTAGATTGGCAGGGTCGGTTCAGCCCCAGCATTTT.

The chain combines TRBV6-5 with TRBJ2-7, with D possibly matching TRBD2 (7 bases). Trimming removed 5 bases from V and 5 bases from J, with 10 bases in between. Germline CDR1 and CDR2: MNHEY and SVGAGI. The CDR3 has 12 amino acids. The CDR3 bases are TGTGCCAGCAGTCTAGGGGGGGACGAGCAGTACTTC. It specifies CASSLGGDEQYF.

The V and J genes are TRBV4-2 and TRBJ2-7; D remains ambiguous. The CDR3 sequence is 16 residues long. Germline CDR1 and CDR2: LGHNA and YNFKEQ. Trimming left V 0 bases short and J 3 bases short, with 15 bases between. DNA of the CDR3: TGTGCCAGCAGCCAAGATCTGGTGGAAAGTCTCTACGAGCAGTACTTC. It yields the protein CASSQDLVESLYEQYF.

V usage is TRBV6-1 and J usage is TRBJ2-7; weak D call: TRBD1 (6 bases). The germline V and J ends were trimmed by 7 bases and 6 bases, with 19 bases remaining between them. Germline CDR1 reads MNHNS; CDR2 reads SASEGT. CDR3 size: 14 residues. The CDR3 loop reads CASTAIQGRSEQYF. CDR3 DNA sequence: TGTGCCAGCACTGCGATCCAGGGGCGGAGCGAGCAGTACTTC.

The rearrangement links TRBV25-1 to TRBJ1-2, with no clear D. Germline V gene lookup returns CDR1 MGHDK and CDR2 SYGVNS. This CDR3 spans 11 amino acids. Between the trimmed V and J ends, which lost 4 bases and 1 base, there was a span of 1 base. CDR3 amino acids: CASSVNYGYTF. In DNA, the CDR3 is TGTGCCAGCAGTGTTAACTATGGCTACACCTTC.

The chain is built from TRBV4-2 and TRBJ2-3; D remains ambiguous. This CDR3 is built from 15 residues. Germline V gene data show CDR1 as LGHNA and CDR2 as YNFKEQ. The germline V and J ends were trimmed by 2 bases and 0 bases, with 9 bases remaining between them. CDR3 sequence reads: CASSQTPVSTDTQYF. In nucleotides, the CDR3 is TGTGCCAGCAGCCAAACCCCGGTCAGCACAGATACGCAGTATTTT.

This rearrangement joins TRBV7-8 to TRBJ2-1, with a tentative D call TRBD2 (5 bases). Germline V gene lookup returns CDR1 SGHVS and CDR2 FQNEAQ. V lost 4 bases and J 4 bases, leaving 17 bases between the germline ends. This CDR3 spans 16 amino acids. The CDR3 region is CASSYEEGRGYNEQFF. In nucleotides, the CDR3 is TGTGCCAGCAGCTACGAGGAAGGTCGCGGGTACAATGAGCAGTTCTTC.

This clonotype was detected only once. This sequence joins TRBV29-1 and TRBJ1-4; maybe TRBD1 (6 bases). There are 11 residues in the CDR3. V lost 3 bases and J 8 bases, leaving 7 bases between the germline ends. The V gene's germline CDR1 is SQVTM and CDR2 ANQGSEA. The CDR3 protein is CSVDQGEKLFF. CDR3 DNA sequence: TGCAGCGTTGACCAGGGGGAAAAACTGTTTTTT.

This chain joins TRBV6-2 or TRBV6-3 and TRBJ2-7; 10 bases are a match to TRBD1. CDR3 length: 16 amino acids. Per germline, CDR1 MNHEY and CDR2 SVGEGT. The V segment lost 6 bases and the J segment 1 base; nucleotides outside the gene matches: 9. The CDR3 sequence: CASSDTRGQGSYEQYF. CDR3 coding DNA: TGTGCCAGCAGCGATACCCGGGGACAGGGGTCCTACGAGCAGTACTTC.

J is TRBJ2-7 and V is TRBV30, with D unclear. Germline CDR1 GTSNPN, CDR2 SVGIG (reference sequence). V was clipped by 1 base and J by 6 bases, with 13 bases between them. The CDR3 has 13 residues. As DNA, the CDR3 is TGTGCCTGGAGTGGGTTAAGCGTCGGCGAGCAGTACTTC. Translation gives CAWSGLSVGEQYF.